The rows below give T cell receptor beta chains drawn from one sample of a study of T cells after yellow fever vaccination. TCRdb re-analysed the 5' RACE reads in MiXCR, keeping a single row per CDR3 protein. The repertoire holds roughly 300,000 distinct CDR3 sequences, 7% to 9% seen once, with approximately 15% in the top ten. The sample here was PBMCs, taken roughly seven weeks after the first yellow fever vaccination. These receptors originate from a young man who received the YFV17D yellow fever vaccine. Each CDR3 is given with its conserved first and last residue. The D gene is left open where the match is weak. The size field is filled for only some rows; it gives once, few, many or a size class.

TRBV7-2	-	-	TRBJ2-5	CASSFSGGPGSWETQYF	TGTGCCAGCAGCTTCTCAGGAGGGCCGGGGTCATGGGAGACCCAGTACTTC
TRBV6-1	few	-	TRBJ2-3	CASSLQSGTDTQYF	TGTGCCAGCAGTCTGCAGTCCGGCACAGATACGCAGTATTTT
TRBV7-2	few	TRBD2	TRBJ2-2	CASRATSGGTGELFF	TGTGCCAGCAGGGCTACTAGCGGGGGAACCGGGGAGCTGTTTTTT
TRBV4-3	few	-	TRBJ2-1	CASSHGNSGSYNEQFF	TGCGCCAGCAGCCACGGTAATTCGGGCTCCTACAATGAGCAGTTCTTC
TRBV15	-	TRBD1	TRBJ1-2	CATSRGWAGGVNGYTF	TGTGCCACCAGCAGAGGATGGGCAGGGGGAGTAAATGGCTACACCTTC
TRBV10-3	few	TRBD1	TRBJ2-7	CAIGDSPTYEQYF	TGTGCCATCGGGGACAGCCCGACCTACGAGCAGTACTTC
TRBV4-2	-	-	TRBJ2-2	CASSQSKANTGELFF	TGTGCCAGCAGCCAATCTAAGGCGAACACCGGGGAGCTGTTTTTT
TRBV30	few	TRBD1	TRBJ1-5	CAWSKDRLILNQPQHF	TGTGCCTGGAGTAAGGACAGGTTAATATTGAATCAGCCCCAGCATTTT
TRBV5-1	few	-	TRBJ1-6	CASSLAWNNSPLHF	TGCGCCAGCAGCTTGGCTTGGAATAATTCACCCCTCCACTTT
TRBV4-2	few	-	TRBJ1-5	CASSQPDGRGQPQHF	TGTGCCAGCAGCCAACCGGACGGGAGGGGTCAGCCCCAGCATTTT
TRBV12-3/TRBV12-4	-	-	TRBJ2-3	CASSRARWGDTQYF	TGTGCCAGCAGCAGAGCTAGGTGGGGAGATACGCAGTATTTT
TRBV3-1	few	-	TRBJ1-1	CASSQAASNTEAFF	TGTGCCAGCAGCCAAGCGGCCTCGAACACTGAAGCTTTCTTT
TRBV18	few	-	TRBJ2-7	CASSPGVALLNEQYF	TGTGCCAGCTCACCAGGAGTGGCTCTCTTGAACGAGCAGTACTTC
TRBV5-1	-	-	TRBJ2-6	CASSLLVSGANVLTF	TGCGCCAGCAGCTTGTTAGTCTCTGGGGCCAACGTCCTGACTTTC
TRBV4-2	-	TRBD1	TRBJ1-2	CASSQVSRTGEYGYTF	TGTGCCAGCAGCCAAGTTTCTCGAACAGGGGAATATGGCTACACCTTC
TRBV20-1	few	TRBD1	TRBJ1-2	CSASRQGIPYGYTF	TGCAGTGCTAGTCGACAGGGGATCCCCTATGGCTACACCTTC
TRBV7-2	many	TRBD1	TRBJ2-1	CASRRSGQGLNEQFF	TGTGCCAGCCGACGTAGCGGACAGGGCTTAAATGAGCAGTTCTTC
TRBV7-3	-	-	TRBJ2-2	CASSLFPRPTGELFF	TGTGCCAGCAGCTTATTCCCTAGACCCACCGGGGAGCTGTTTTTT
TRBV12-5	few	TRBD1	TRBJ2-5	CASGPTGTELETQYF	TGTGCTAGTGGACCTACCGGGACAGAATTGGAGACCCAGTACTTC
TRBV5-1	-	TRBD2	TRBJ2-3	CASSLGLAGFGDTQYF	TGCGCCAGCAGCCTAGGACTAGCGGGGTTTGGAGATACGCAGTATTTT
TRBV7-2	-	-	TRBJ2-3	CASSLVSARSADTQYF	TGTGCCAGCAGCTTAGTGTCGGCTAGGAGTGCAGATACGCAGTATTTT
TRBV19	few	TRBD1	TRBJ1-1	CATNPTDRGKFEAFF	TGTGCCACTAACCCCACGGACAGGGGAAAGTTTGAAGCTTTCTTT
TRBV20-1	few	TRBD1	TRBJ1-1	CSARDPGQGGTEAFF	TGCAGTGCTAGAGATCCCGGACAGGGAGGAACTGAAGCTTTCTTT
TRBV5-1	few	TRBD2	TRBJ2-3	CASSFRGGETDTQYF	TGCGCCAGCAGCTTCCGGGGGGGCGAGACAGATACGCAGTATTTT
TRBV5-5	few	-	TRBJ1-5	CASSPGQYNQPQHF	TGTGCCAGCAGCCCCGGACAGTACAATCAGCCCCAGCATTTT
TRBV12-3/TRBV12-4	-	TRBD1	TRBJ2-3	CASGSTGGSGTQYF	TGTGCCAGCGGTTCCACAGGGGGAAGCGGTACGCAGTATTTT
TRBV29-1	many	TRBD2	TRBJ2-3	CSVRYGLVADTQYF	TGCAGCGTCCGATACGGACTAGTTGCAGATACGCAGTATTTT
TRBV6-1	few	-	TRBJ1-1	CASRPRLGRLSEAFF	TGTGCCAGCAGACCCAGACTGGGACGTTTATCTGAAGCTTTCTTT
TRBV12-3/TRBV12-4	-	-	TRBJ1-3	CASNPGRRHSGNTIYF	TGTGCCAGCAATCCGGGACGGCGACATTCTGGAAACACCATATATTTT
TRBV21-1	-	-	TRBJ1-2	CASSRVARYGYTF	TGTGCCAGCAGCAGAGTGGCCCGTTATGGCTACACCTTC
TRBV18	few	-	TRBJ2-7	CASSQGVLGSSYEQYF	TGTGCCAGCTCACAGGGGGTTTTGGGAAGCTCCTACGAGCAGTACTTC
TRBV29-1	-	TRBD1	TRBJ2-1	CSVERGQGDNEQFF	TGCAGCGTTGAAAGGGGACAGGGGGACAATGAGCAGTTCTTC
TRBV4-3	few	-	TRBJ1-6	CASSQDWQGRYNSPLHF	TGCGCCAGCAGCCAAGATTGGCAGGGACGGTATAATTCACCCCTCCACTTT
TRBV20-1	few	TRBD1	TRBJ1-5	CSASQGSRVWQPQHF	TGCAGTGCTTCACAGGGGTCCCGAGTTTGGCAGCCCCAGCATTTT
TRBV7-2	few	-	TRBJ1-4	CASSLRDFRGKLFF	TGTGCCAGCAGCTTAAGGGACTTTAGGGGAAAACTGTTTTTT
TRBV24-1	-	-	TRBJ2-6	CATSDWDPSGANVLTF	TGTGCCACCAGTGATTGGGACCCATCTGGGGCCAACGTCCTGACTTTC
TRBV28	-	-	TRBJ2-3	CASSLDSRDTQYF	TGTGCCAGCAGTCTCGATAGCCGGGATACGCAGTATTTT
TRBV5-1	few	-	TRBJ1-1	CASSFREEGQAFF	TGCGCCAGCAGCTTCCGGGAAGAGGGTCAAGCTTTCTTT
TRBV20-1	few	TRBD1	TRBJ2-3	CSARDSQGASDTQYF	TGCAGTGCTAGAGACAGCCAGGGGGCGTCAGATACGCAGTATTTT
TRBV5-1	few	-	TRBJ2-5	CASSLDSGQPRTQYF	TGCGCCAGCAGCTTGGACTCCGGGCAGCCTAGAACCCAGTACTTC
TRBV6-2/TRBV6-3	-	-	TRBJ2-5	CASSDNRVVAETQYF	TGTGCCAGCAGTGACAACAGGGTTGTCGCGGAGACCCAGTACTTC
TRBV5-1	-	-	TRBJ2-2	CASSLAQRELFF	TGCGCCAGCAGCTTGGCACAGCGGGAGCTGTTTTTT
TRBV9	few	TRBD1	TRBJ1-3	CASSTQGISGNTIYF	TGTGCCAGCAGTACACAGGGGATCAGTGGAAACACCATATATTTT
TRBV4-1	-	-	TRBJ1-4	CASSQARGYEKLFF	TGCGCCAGCAGCCAAGCCAGGGGCTATGAAAAACTGTTTTTT
TRBV7-2	-	TRBD2	TRBJ2-3	CASSNPIAGGLDTQYF	TGTGCCAGCTCCAACCCCATAGCGGGGGGCTTGGATACGCAGTATTTT
TRBV6-5	-	-	TRBJ1-2	CASSYSSSERIRYGYTF	TGTGCCAGCAGTTACTCGAGCTCGGAAAGGATTCGGTATGGCTACACCTTC
TRBV4-3	-	TRBD1	TRBJ2-2	CASTPGQPNTGELFF	TGCGCCAGCACCCCGGGACAGCCTAACACCGGGGAGCTGTTTTTT
TRBV15	few	TRBD2	TRBJ2-5	CATSRDYTRGGQETQYF	TGTGCCACCAGCAGAGATTACACGCGGGGGGGTCAAGAGACCCAGTACTTC
TRBV19	many	-	TRBJ1-5	CASNPPAPNQPQHF	TGTGCCAGTAACCCTCCAGCGCCCAATCAGCCCCAGCATTTT
TRBV5-1	few	TRBD1	TRBJ1-2	CASSLGTGEAGYTF	TGCGCCAGCAGCCTCGGGACAGGGGAGGCTGGCTACACCTTC
TRBV7-2	few	TRBD2	TRBJ2-1	CASSTSGGINEQFF	TGTGCCAGCAGCACTAGCGGGGGGATCAATGAGCAGTTCTTC
TRBV10-3	-	TRBD1	TRBJ1-6	CAIKGQRDSPLHF	TGTGCCATCAAGGGACAGAGGGATTCACCCCTCCACTTT